The 20 T cell receptor beta chains below come from one sample, sequenced in a study of OX40 agonist ivuxolimab in advanced cancers. The method was immunoSEQ multiplex PCR; TCRdb's version includes in-frame clones alone and lacks a portion of them. The sample records 55,000 to 80,000 clones, 70% to 90% being singletons. The sample was CD4+ or CD8+ T cells sorted from blood, taken in a trial of the OX40 agonist ivuxolimab. These receptors were taken from an adult with an advanced solid tumor such as melanoma, head and neck, liver or kidney cancer.

V gene TRBV7-6 combines with J gene TRBJ2-5; weak D call: TRBD2 (6 bases). There are 12 residues in the CDR3. Germline assignment: CDR1 SGHVS and CDR2 FNYEAQ. V dropped 5 bases and J dropped 5 bases, with 9 bases sitting between them. Written as DNA, the CDR3 is TGTGCCAGCAGCCGGGCGGGGGAGACCCAGTACTTC. Translation: CASSRAGETQYF.

The rearrangement uses TRBV27 and TRBJ1-1; D perhaps matches TRBD1 (6 bases). The CDR3 runs to 12 residues. V lost 4 bases and J lost 8, with 11 bases in between. The germline CDR1 and CDR2 sequences are MNHEY and SMNVEV (reference sequence). The chain's CDR3 is CASSSQGREAFF. CDR3 in DNA: TGTGCCAGCAGTTCGCAGGGGCGCGAAGCTTTCTTT.

This clone was picked up one time. The rearrangement uses TRBV2 and TRBJ2-5; the match to TRBD1 covers 7 bases. This CDR3 comprises 14 residues. Germline V lookup: CDR1 SNHLY, CDR2 FYNNEI. J lost 1 base, V lost 4 bases, and 3 bases had no gene match. The CDR3 is CASSVNRGQETQYF. The CDR3 DNA reads as TGTGCCAGCAGTGTTAACAGGGGCCAAGAGACCCAGTACTTC.

This chain joins TRBV7-9 and TRBJ2-1; 7 nucleotides line up with TRBD1. The V and J ends lost 4 bases and 1 base, in that order; junction bases with no gene match: 7. There are 16 residues in the CDR3. CDR1 SEHNR and CDR2 FQNEAQ come from the germline V gene (reference sequence). CDR3 loop: CASSSQARGSYNEQFF. The DNA of the CDR3 is TGTGCCAGCAGCTCCCAGGCCAGGGGGTCCTACAATGAGCAGTTCTTC.

The J gene is TRBJ2-3, the V gene TRBV7-3; perhaps TRBD2 as D (6 bases). Between the trimmed V and J ends, which lost 1 base and 0 bases, there was a span of 17 bases. This CDR3 contains 18 residues. Per the germline V gene, CDR1 is SGHTA and CDR2 is FQGTGA. The CDR3: CASSLSRDGSASTDTQYF. Written as DNA, the CDR3 is TGTGCCAGCAGCTTAAGTCGGGACGGGAGTGCTAGCACAGATACGCAGTATTTT.

The chain is built from TRBV27 and TRBJ1-2, with a possible D match to TRBD1 (6 bases). This CDR3 has 17 amino acids. V dropped 2 bases and J dropped 4 bases, with 20 bases sitting between them. The germline V gene encodes CDR1 MNHEY and CDR2 SMNVEV (reference sequence). The CDR3 bases are TGTGCCAGCAGTTTAAAACGACAGGCCTCCCTTGGCTATGGCTACACCTTC. Protein sequence: CASSLKRQASLGYGYTF.

This rearrangement joins TRBV4-1 to TRBJ2-1, with TRBD1 matching over 7 bases. J lost 5 bases, V lost 3 bases, and 10 bases had no gene match. Germline V gene lookup returns CDR1 MGHRA and CDR2 YSYEKL. The CDR3 spans 16 residues. The DNA for the CDR3 is TGCGCCAGCAGCCAGTACAGGGGATTGTCGAACAATGAGCAGTTCTTC. This translates into CASSQYRGLSNNEQFF.

The V and J genes are TRBV27 and TRBJ2-1; D not certain. Trimming shortened V by 6 bases and J by 0 bases, and 21 bases separated the two germline ends. Germline CDR1 reads MNHEY; CDR2 reads SMNVEV (reference sequence). The CDR3 covers 18 residues. The CDR3 DNA reads TGTGCCAGCAGGGCTGCCGGCCTAGTTATCAGCTCCTACAATGAGCAGTTCTTC. Amino acid sequence: CASRAAGLVISSYNEQFF.

The V call is TRBV30, the J call TRBJ1-5; unclear D gene. In germline, CDR1 is GTSNPN, CDR2 SVGIG (reference sequence). Between the trimmed V and J ends, which lost 5 bases and 2 bases, there was a span of 16 bases. The CDR3 has 15 residues. CDR3 DNA: TGTGCCTGGGCCCTGGGTACCGCTGGCAATCAGCCCCAGCATTTT. Translation gives CAWALGTAGNQPQHF.

CDR3 sequence (DNA): TGTGCCAGCAGTGACTTACCTGGGGCCAACGTCCTGACTTTC. Translation: CASSDLPGANVLTF. V is TRBV6-4 and J is TRBJ2-6; D remains ambiguous. The V end lost 1 base, the J end lost 2 bases, and 3 bases lay between the germline ends. Germline assignment: CDR1 MRHNA and CDR2 SNTAGT. CDR3 length: 14 amino acids.

The chain has TRBV6-5 and TRBJ1-1; possibly TRBD1 for D (5 bases). CDR1 and CDR2 (germline): MNHEY, SVGAGI. This CDR3 has 13 residues. V dropped 1 base and J dropped 10 bases, with 13 bases sitting between them. This chain's CDR3 is CASSYWGMPTAFF. The CDR3 coding sequence is TGTGCCAGCAGTTACTGGGGGATGCCAACAGCTTTCTTT.

This clone was found once. This chain joins TRBV5-6 and TRBJ1-2; D gene unclear. Germline-derived CDR1 and CDR2 are SGHDT and YYEEEE. V was shortened by 2 bases and J by 3 bases, with 8 bases between the two germline ends. The CDR3 contains 13 residues. CDR3 nucleotides: TGTGCCAGCAGCTTAGGGTTGGACTATGGCTACACCTTC. This gives the protein CASSLGLDYGYTF.

The chain joins TRBV2 to TRBJ1-3; 12 bases fit TRBD1. V lost 5 bases, J lost 4 bases, and 3 bases stayed unmatched. This CDR3 region has 15 residues. The germline CDR1 and CDR2 sequences are SNHLY and FYNNEI. CDR3 coding DNA: TGTGCCAGCAGTCCGGGACAGGGGGCGGGAAACACCATATATTTT. This codes for CASSPGQGAGNTIYF.

This clone appeared once. In the same sample, other DNA sequences code for this CDR3. V gene TRBV10-3 combines with J gene TRBJ2-3; D call uncertain. Germline-derived CDR1 and CDR2 are ENHRY and SYGVKD. V was pared by 4 bases and J by 2 bases, with 4 bases between. The CDR3 is 12 residues long. CDR3 residues: CAISAVTDTQYF. CDR3 coding DNA: TGTGCCATCAGTGCAGTCACAGATACGCAGTATTTT.

A few counts support this clone. V is TRBV2 and J is TRBJ1-4; D unresolved. V was clipped by 6 bases and J by 8 bases, with 7 bases between them. The CDR3 runs 11 residues. CDR1 and CDR2 from the germline V gene are SNHLY and FYNNEI. The CDR3 nucleotides are TGTGCCAGCAGCCGGTGGGAAAAACTGTTTTTT. Protein sequence: CASSRWEKLFF.

The CDR3 is CASSLGGLRVGANVLTF. The CDR3 region has the DNA TGCGCCAGCAGCTTGGGGGGCTTGAGGGTCGGGGCCAACGTCCTGACTTTC. The gene calls are TRBV5-1 and TRBJ2-6; possibly TRBD1 or TRBD2 for D (5 bases each). Trimming pared 0 bases from V and 4 bases from J, leaving 14 bases between. Germline CDR1 reads SGHRS; CDR2 reads YFSETQ. CDR3 length: 17 residues.

The chain has TRBV5-1 and TRBJ1-5; 10 bases line up with TRBD1. V gave up 0 bases and J gave up 5 bases; unmatched junction bases: 2. This CDR3 region has 15 residues. Germline V gene lookup returns CDR1 SGHRS and CDR2 YFSETQ. The CDR3 reads CASSLETGGHQPQHF. The CDR3 DNA is TGCGCCAGCAGCTTGGAGACAGGGGGCCATCAGCCCCAGCATTTT. Full variable domain (rest looked up from reference TRBV5-1 and TRBJ1-5): KAGVTQTPRYLIKTRGQQVTLSCSPISGHRSVSWYQQTPGQGLQFLFEYFSETQRNKGNFPGRFSGRQFSNSRSEMNVSTLELGDSALYLCASSLETGGHQPQHFGDGTRLSIL.

This clone was counted between two and nine times. The V call is TRBV2, the J call TRBJ2-3, with 7 bases lining up with TRBD1. CDR3 length: 15 residues. V was pared by 6 bases and J by 2 bases, with 8 bases of the junction left unmatched. CDR1 is SNHLY and CDR2 is FYNNEI in the germline V gene. DNA for the CDR3: TGTGCCAGCAGCGGATTGGGACAGACCACAGATACGCAGTATTTT. Amino acid sequence: CASSGLGQTTDTQYF.

CDR3 sequence reads: CASRAGPAPSYGYTF. The CDR3 coding sequence is TGTGCCAGCAGGGCCGGGCCCGCCCCCAGCTATGGCTACACCTTC. The chain couples TRBV28 to TRBJ1-2, with unresolved D. This CDR3 is 15 amino acids long. The germline CDR1 and CDR2 sequences are MDHEN and SYDVKM. The V and J ends lost 6 bases and 4 bases respectively, with 18 bases between them.

There are a few counts of this clone. This chain links TRBV7-6 with TRBJ2-4; D uncertain. The CDR3 sequence is 13 residues long. V was clipped by 1 base and J by 9 bases, with 10 bases between them. CDR1 is SGHVS, CDR2 FNYEAQ, per germline. The CDR3 DNA is TGTGCCAGCAGCTTAGATTTGAAGGGCATTCAGTACTTC. It yields the protein CASSLDLKGIQYF. The whole variable domain, remainder taken from reference TRBV7-6 and TRBJ2-4, is GAGVSQSPRYKVTKRGQDVALRCDPISGHVSLYWYRQALGQGPEFLTYFNYEAQQDKSGLPNDRFSAERPEGSISTLTIQRTEQRDSAMYRCASSLDLKGIQYFGAGTRLSVL.